This is a list of T cell receptor beta chains from one sample in a study of T cells after yellow fever vaccination. TCRdb called the 5' RACE reads again in MiXCR, with one record for every CDR3 protein. The table shows about 370,000 distinct CDR3 sequences, with 11% occurring only once. This sample comprised PBMCs, obtained on the day of the first yellow fever vaccination. These receptors all stem from a man aged 18 to 30 who received the YFV17D yellow fever vaccine. The CDR3 runs from the conserved cysteine through the conserved F or W. A D gene is named only where the DNA matches it firmly. The listing skips clone size in some rows; elsewhere it reads once, few, many or a size class.

D gene	clone size	J gene	V gene	CDR3 DNA	CDR3 protein
NA	NA	TRBJ2-3	TRBV5-4	TGTGCCAGCAGCCATGGGAGGCCCGAGGATACGCAGTATTTT	CASSHGRPEDTQYF
TRBD1	NA	TRBJ2-6	TRBV5-4	TGTGCCAGCAGCTTACCAGGGGGCTCTGGGGCCAACGTCCTGACTTTC	CASSLPGGSGANVLTF
NA	NA	TRBJ2-1	TRBV5-1	TGCGCCAGCAGCTTGGAACGAAACTCCTACAATGAGCAGTTCTTC	CASSLERNSYNEQFF
TRBD1	many	TRBJ1-5	TRBV6-1	TGTGCCAGCAGTGGGAGACAGGGGTATCAGCCCCAGCATTTT	CASSGRQGYQPQHF
NA	NA	TRBJ1-6	TRBV6-5	TGTGCCAGCAGTTACGGGAGGAGCTCCTATAATTCACCCCTCCACTTT	CASSYGRSSYNSPLHF
NA	NA	TRBJ2-1	TRBV6-1	TGTGCCAGCAGTAAGTGGAGGGGGGCTACTTACAATGAGCAGTTCTTC	CASSKWRGATYNEQFF
NA	NA	TRBJ2-7	TRBV7-2	TGTGCCAGCAGCCGGGACCCGTCCCTCGAGCAGTACTTC	CASSRDPSLEQYF
TRBD2	NA	TRBJ2-3	TRBV20-1	TGCAGTGCTAGAGGCACTAGCGGGGTTACGGGCACAGATACGCAGTATTTT	CSARGTSGVTGTDTQYF
TRBD1	many	TRBJ2-3	TRBV29-1	TGCAGCGTGCTTTATGTCCGGGACAGGGGCACAGATACGCAGTATTTT	CSVLYVRDRGTDTQYF
NA	few	TRBJ2-1	TRBV7-3	TGTGCCAGCAGCCCCCGGGGGTCCTACAATGAGCAGTTCTTC	CASSPRGSYNEQFF
NA	few	TRBJ1-3	TRBV10-3	TGTGCCATCAAAGTTAGCTCTGGAAACACCATATATTTT	CAIKVSSGNTIYF
NA	few	TRBJ2-1	TRBV4-3	TGCGCCAGCAGCCAAGATTGGAGGGCCTACAATGAGCAGTTCTTC	CASSQDWRAYNEQFF
NA	few	TRBJ1-1	TRBV20-1	TGCAGTGCCACCCCACCACTGGGGCGTATGGCGAGGAACACTGAAGCTTTCTTT	CSATPPLGRMARNTEAFF
TRBD2	many	TRBJ2-1	TRBV5-1	TGCGCCAGCAGCCAGGGGACTAGCGGGGTCGGCTCCTACAATGAGCAGTTCTTC	CASSQGTSGVGSYNEQFF
NA	NA	TRBJ2-5	TRBV12-5	TGTGCTAGTGGTTTGGGGACAGGGAGGGGTAGTCAAGAGACCCAGTACTTC	CASGLGTGRGSQETQYF
TRBD2	many	TRBJ2-3	TRBV20-1	TGCAGTGCCACCGGACTAGCGGGCACAGATACGCAGTATTTT	CSATGLAGTDTQYF
TRBD2	NA	TRBJ2-2	TRBV12-3/TRBV12-4	TGTGCCATCAGTTTATATGGCTGGGAGGGCACGAACACCGGGGAGCTGTTTTTT	CAISLYGWEGTNTGELFF
TRBD2	few	TRBJ2-7	TRBV20-1	TGCAGTGCTAGAGATCTCGGGACTAGTCGGTACGAGCAGTACTTC	CSARDLGTSRYEQYF
NA	NA	TRBJ2-6	TRBV6-1	TGTGCCAGCAGTGACACCGGGACAATCTCTGGGGCCAACGTCCTGACTTTC	CASSDTGTISGANVLTF
TRBD2	NA	TRBJ2-3	TRBV3-1	TGTGCCAGCAGCCCTCTAGCGGGGAGTATGGATACGCAGTATTTT	CASSPLAGSMDTQYF
NA	many	TRBJ2-7	TRBV7-9	TGTGCCAGCAGCTTGCAATTGGGTGCCTACGAGCAGTACTTC	CASSLQLGAYEQYF
NA	few	TRBJ2-4	TRBV6-5	TGTGCCAGCAGTTGGGATGGAAACATTCAGTACTTC	CASSWDGNIQYF
NA	many	TRBJ1-1	TRBV7-2	TGTGCCAGCAGCTTAAGGGCCCAGAACACTGAAGCTTTCTTT	CASSLRAQNTEAFF
NA	few	TRBJ2-3	TRBV7-2	TGTGCCAGCAGCTTAGTTACGACAGCTACAGATACGCAGTATTTT	CASSLVTTATDTQYF